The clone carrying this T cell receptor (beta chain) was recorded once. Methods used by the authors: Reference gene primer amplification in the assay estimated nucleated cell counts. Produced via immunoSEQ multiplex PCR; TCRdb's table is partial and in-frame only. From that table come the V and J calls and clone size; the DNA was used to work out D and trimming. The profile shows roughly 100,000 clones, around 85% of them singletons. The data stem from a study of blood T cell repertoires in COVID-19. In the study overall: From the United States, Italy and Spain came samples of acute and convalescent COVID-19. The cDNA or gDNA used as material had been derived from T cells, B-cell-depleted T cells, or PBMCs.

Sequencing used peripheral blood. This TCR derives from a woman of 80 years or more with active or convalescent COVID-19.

CDR3 protein: CASSIGDRAIEKLFF. The DNA of the CDR3 is TGTGCCAGTAGTATCGGGGACAGGGCGATTGAAAAACTGTTTTTT. The rearrangement links TRBV19 to TRBJ1-4; 9 positions agree with TRBD1. J gave up 7 bases and V 3 bases, and 6 bases lay outside the gene matches. The CDR3 consists of 15 residues. Germline V gene lookup returns CDR1 LNHDA and CDR2 SQIVND (reference sequence).